Listed below are T cell receptor beta chains from one sample, sequenced in a study of blood T cell repertoires in COVID-19. Generated by immunoSEQ multiplex PCR, the TCRdb table keeps only in-frame clones and is missing some. Of some 94,000 clones listed, about 86% were seen once; the top ten hold approximately 15%. Sequencing used peripheral blood. Receptor source: a human donor in a cohort sampled during active COVID-19. Each CDR3 is given with its conserved first and last residue. D genes are given only for firm matches. Clone size is shown for a subset of rows, as once, few, many or a class of expanded clone.

J gene: TRBJ1-2
D gene: NA
clone size: NA
V gene: TRBV7-9
CDR3 protein: CASRSEGDAVRGYTF
CDR3 DNA: TGTGCCAGCAGATCAGAGGGGGACGCAGTGAGAGGCTACACCTTC

J gene: TRBJ1-2
D gene: NA
clone size: NA
V gene: TRBV21-1
CDR3 protein: CASSKGMGTAERGYGYTF
CDR3 DNA: TGTGCCAGCAGCAAGGGCATGGGGACAGCAGAGCGGGGGTATGGCTACACCTTC

J gene: TRBJ2-3
D gene: TRBD1
clone size: NA
V gene: TRBV4-1
CDR3 protein: CASGLTGTDTQYF
CDR3 DNA: TGCGCCAGCGGTTTGACAGGGACAGATACGCAGTATTTT

J gene: TRBJ2-7
D gene: TRBD1
clone size: NA
V gene: TRBV7-3
CDR3 protein: CASSPDRGPYEQYF
CDR3 DNA: TGTGCCAGCAGCCCTGACAGGGGGCCCTACGAGCAGTACTTC

J gene: TRBJ2-1
D gene: TRBD1
clone size: NA
V gene: TRBV18
CDR3 protein: CASSPRQGPRYNEQFF
CDR3 DNA: TGTGCCAGCTCACCGCGACAGGGGCCCCGCTACAATGAGCAGTTCTTC

J gene: TRBJ1-5
D gene: NA
clone size: NA
V gene: TRBV18
CDR3 protein: CASSPPGGAFQPQHF
CDR3 DNA: TGTGCCAGCTCACCACCGGGGGGGGCATTTCAGCCCCAGCATTTT

J gene: TRBJ2-5
D gene: TRBD2
clone size: NA
V gene: TRBV2
CDR3 protein: CASSNGLAGVGETQYF
CDR3 DNA: TGTGCCAGCAGTAATGGACTAGCGGGAGTGGGAGAGACCCAGTACTTC

J gene: TRBJ2-3
D gene: NA
clone size: NA
V gene: TRBV6-4
CDR3 protein: CASRRDFNTDTQYF
CDR3 DNA: TGTGCCAGCAGGCGGGATTTCAACACAGATACGCAGTATTTT

J gene: TRBJ2-3
D gene: NA
clone size: NA
V gene: TRBV6-1
CDR3 protein: CASSETRMTDTQYF
CDR3 DNA: TGTGCCAGCAGTGAAACTAGAATGACAGATACGCAGTATTTT

J gene: TRBJ1-2
D gene: TRBD1
clone size: NA
V gene: TRBV11-2
CDR3 protein: CASSSGQGTYGYTF
CDR3 DNA: TGTGCCAGCAGCTCGGGACAGGGGACCTATGGCTACACCTTC

J gene: TRBJ1-2
D gene: TRBD1
clone size: NA
V gene: TRBV6-2/TRBV6-3
CDR3 protein: CASSYGTGNYGYTF
CDR3 DNA: TGTGCCAGCAGTTACGGGACAGGGAACTATGGCTACACCTTC

J gene: TRBJ1-4
D gene: TRBD1
clone size: NA
V gene: TRBV7-9
CDR3 protein: CASSWTGGRANEKLFF
CDR3 DNA: TGTGCCAGCAGCTGGACAGGGGGAAGAGCTAATGAAAAACTGTTTTTT

J gene: TRBJ2-7
D gene: TRBD1
clone size: NA
V gene: TRBV20-1
CDR3 protein: CSASGQGAYEQYF
CDR3 DNA: TGCAGTGCTAGTGGACAGGGCGCCTACGAGCAGTACTTC

J gene: TRBJ2-7
D gene: NA
clone size: NA
V gene: TRBV3-1/TRBV3-2
CDR3 protein: CASSPVEGENYEQYF
CDR3 DNA: TGTGCCAGCAGCCCAGTGGAGGGTGAGAACTACGAGCAGTACTTC

J gene: TRBJ2-7
D gene: NA
clone size: few
V gene: TRBV19
CDR3 protein: CASSEQGYEQYF
CDR3 DNA: TGTGCCAGTAGTGAACAGGGCTACGAGCAGTACTTC

J gene: TRBJ2-7
D gene: NA
clone size: NA
V gene: TRBV28
CDR3 protein: CASSRTGIHEQYF
CDR3 DNA: TGTGCCAGCAGTCGAACAGGGATCCACGAGCAGTACTTC

J gene: TRBJ2-3
D gene: TRBD2
clone size: NA
V gene: TRBV4-2
CDR3 protein: CASSHLAGASDTQYF
CDR3 DNA: TGTGCCAGCAGCCACCTAGCGGGAGCTTCAGATACGCAGTATTTT

J gene: TRBJ1-2
D gene: NA
clone size: NA
V gene: TRBV27
CDR3 protein: CASSLSYIPMQGYTF
CDR3 DNA: TGTGCCAGCAGTTTATCGTACATCCCGATGCAGGGCTACACCTTC

J gene: TRBJ2-3
D gene: TRBD2
clone size: NA
V gene: TRBV14
CDR3 protein: CASSQEHPGLAGDTQYF
CDR3 DNA: TGTGCCAGCAGCCAAGAGCATCCGGGACTAGCGGGGGATACGCAGTATTTT

J gene: TRBJ1-2
D gene: NA
clone size: NA
V gene: TRBV28
CDR3 protein: CASSLLGFRGSYGYTF
CDR3 DNA: TGTGCCAGCAGTTTATTAGGGTTCCGGGGGTCCTATGGCTACACCTTC

J gene: TRBJ1-4
D gene: NA
clone size: few
V gene: TRBV5-5
CDR3 protein: CASSWGQGTNEKLFF
CDR3 DNA: TGTGCCAGCAGCTGGGGTCAGGGAACTAATGAAAAACTGTTTTTT

J gene: TRBJ1-1
D gene: TRBD1
clone size: once
V gene: TRBV30
CDR3 protein: CAWTVLTGGVTEAFF
CDR3 DNA: TGTGCCTGGACCGTCCTGACAGGGGGGGTGACTGAAGCTTTCTTT

J gene: TRBJ2-5
D gene: TRBD2
clone size: NA
V gene: TRBV7-9
CDR3 protein: CASSFQLGGQETQYF
CDR3 DNA: TGTGCCAGCAGCTTCCAGCTGGGAGGGCAGGAGACCCAGTACTTC

J gene: TRBJ2-1
D gene: TRBD2
clone size: NA
V gene: TRBV28
CDR3 protein: CASSLGTSSGRARGLGNEQFF
CDR3 DNA: TGTGCCAGCAGTTTGGGTACCTCTAGCGGGAGGGCACGGGGGTTAGGTAATGAGCAGTTCTTC

J gene: TRBJ2-2
D gene: TRBD2
clone size: NA
V gene: TRBV19
CDR3 protein: CASSTPGGNTGELFF
CDR3 DNA: TGTGCCAGTAGTACCCCGGGGGGGAACACCGGGGAGCTGTTTTTT

J gene: TRBJ2-6
D gene: NA
clone size: NA
V gene: TRBV6-2/TRBV6-3
CDR3 protein: CASSYGQGGSGANVLTF
CDR3 DNA: TGTGCCAGCAGTTACGGCCAGGGTGGGTCTGGGGCCAACGTCCTGACTTTC

J gene: TRBJ2-2
D gene: TRBD1
clone size: once
V gene: TRBV24-1
CDR3 protein: CATSQTGTGGTGELFF
CDR3 DNA: TGTGCCACCAGCCAAACCGGGACAGGGGGAACCGGGGAGCTGTTTTTT

J gene: TRBJ1-5
D gene: TRBD1
clone size: NA
V gene: TRBV4-1
CDR3 protein: CASSPMDRADQPQHF
CDR3 DNA: TGCGCCAGCAGCCCTATGGACAGGGCCGATCAGCCCCAGCATTTT

J gene: TRBJ2-3
D gene: TRBD1
clone size: NA
V gene: TRBV5-1
CDR3 protein: CASSGDRGRFNLDTQYF
CDR3 DNA: TGCGCCAGCAGCGGGGACAGGGGGCGTTTTAATTTAGATACGCAGTATTTT

J gene: TRBJ2-1
D gene: NA
clone size: NA
V gene: TRBV19
CDR3 protein: CASSIGSGVGDEQFF
CDR3 DNA: TGTGCCAGTAGTATCGGTTCGGGAGTAGGGGATGAGCAGTTCTTC

J gene: TRBJ1-2
D gene: NA
clone size: NA
V gene: TRBV6-5
CDR3 protein: CASSYRRGGYTF
CDR3 DNA: TGTGCCAGCAGTTACAGGAGGGGAGGCTACACCTTC

J gene: TRBJ1-2
D gene: NA
clone size: NA
V gene: TRBV12-3/TRBV12-4
CDR3 protein: CASTKTEHYGYTF
CDR3 DNA: TGTGCCAGCACTAAAACGGAGCACTATGGCTACACCTTC

J gene: TRBJ1-1
D gene: NA
clone size: NA
V gene: TRBV28
CDR3 protein: CASLVGGQNTEAFF
CDR3 DNA: TGTGCCAGCCTGGTGGGGGGGCAAAATACTGAAGCTTTCTTT

J gene: TRBJ2-3
D gene: TRBD2
clone size: NA
V gene: TRBV7-2
CDR3 protein: CASRNPGLAVGTQYF
CDR3 DNA: TGTGCCAGCAGGAACCCGGGACTAGCCGTTGGTACGCAGTATTTT

J gene: TRBJ1-1
D gene: NA
clone size: NA
V gene: TRBV6-4
CDR3 protein: CASRSTGNTEAFF
CDR3 DNA: TGTGCCAGCAGATCCACAGGGAACACTGAAGCTTTCTTT

J gene: TRBJ1-5
D gene: NA
clone size: few
V gene: TRBV28
CDR3 protein: CASSIRLGQRSNQPQHF
CDR3 DNA: TGTGCCAGCAGTATCCGCCTCGGACAGCGTAGCAATCAGCCCCAGCATTTT

J gene: TRBJ2-7
D gene: TRBD1
clone size: once
V gene: TRBV27
CDR3 protein: CASSLYPGQGIGEQYF
CDR3 DNA: TGTGCCAGCAGTTTATATCCGGGACAGGGAATCGGCGAGCAGTACTTC

J gene: TRBJ1-1
D gene: NA
clone size: NA
V gene: TRBV18
CDR3 protein: CASSRGRDTEAFF
CDR3 DNA: TGTGCCAGCTCACGAGGGCGGGACACTGAAGCTTTCTTT

J gene: TRBJ1-3
D gene: NA
clone size: NA
V gene: TRBV30
CDR3 protein: CAWSAGTGNTIYF
CDR3 DNA: TGTGCCTGGAGTGCAGGGACTGGAAACACCATATATTTT

J gene: TRBJ1-2
D gene: NA
clone size: NA
V gene: TRBV2
CDR3 protein: CASSEALAQMDGYTF
CDR3 DNA: TGTGCCAGCAGTGAAGCGCTTGCCCAGATGGATGGCTACACCTTC

J gene: TRBJ1-2
D gene: NA
clone size: NA
V gene: TRBV3-1/TRBV3-2
CDR3 protein: CASSSDRGDYGYTF
CDR3 DNA: TGTGCCAGCAGCTCGGACAGAGGCGATTATGGCTACACCTTC

J gene: TRBJ2-2
D gene: NA
clone size: NA
V gene: TRBV5-6
CDR3 protein: CASSLNSPTGELFF
CDR3 DNA: TGTGCCAGCAGCTTGAACAGTCCGACCGGGGAGCTGTTTTTT

J gene: TRBJ2-3
D gene: TRBD2
clone size: NA
V gene: TRBV4-1
CDR3 protein: CASSQGLAGGSTDTQYF
CDR3 DNA: TGCGCCAGCAGCCAGGGGCTAGCGGGGGGTAGCACAGATACGCAGTATTTT

J gene: TRBJ2-7
D gene: TRBD2
clone size: NA
V gene: TRBV20-1
CDR3 protein: CSASSSSGSGYEQYF
CDR3 DNA: TGCAGTGCTAGTTCGTCTAGCGGGAGTGGATACGAGCAGTACTTC

J gene: TRBJ2-7
D gene: TRBD1
clone size: once
V gene: TRBV6-2/TRBV6-3
CDR3 protein: CASSSRQGAIPYEQYF
CDR3 DNA: TGTGCCAGCAGTTCCCGGCAGGGGGCAATTCCCTACGAGCAGTACTTC

J gene: TRBJ2-7
D gene: NA
clone size: NA
V gene: TRBV5-1
CDR3 protein: CASSLQDSYEQYF
CDR3 DNA: TGCGCCAGCAGCCTGCAGGACTCCTACGAGCAGTACTTC

J gene: TRBJ1-1
D gene: NA
clone size: NA
V gene: TRBV9
CDR3 protein: CASSAGVGGTEAFF
CDR3 DNA: TGTGCCAGCAGCGCTGGGGTCGGGGGGACTGAAGCTTTCTTT

J gene: TRBJ2-5
D gene: NA
clone size: NA
V gene: TRBV6-5
CDR3 protein: CASALALQETQYF
CDR3 DNA: TGTGCCAGTGCGCTAGCGCTCCAAGAGACCCAGTACTTC

J gene: TRBJ1-2
D gene: NA
clone size: NA
V gene: TRBV11-2
CDR3 protein: CASSAESGWGNYGYTF
CDR3 DNA: TGTGCCAGCAGCGCCGAGTCAGGGTGGGGTAACTATGGCTACACCTTC

J gene: TRBJ2-7
D gene: NA
clone size: NA
V gene: TRBV28
CDR3 protein: CASSLTVSYEQYF
CDR3 DNA: TGTGCCAGCAGTTTGACTGTCTCCTACGAGCAGTACTTC

J gene: TRBJ1-2
D gene: NA
clone size: few
V gene: TRBV4-2
CDR3 protein: CASRPVQGRANYGYTF
CDR3 DNA: TGTGCCAGCAGGCCCGTTCAGGGGAGAGCTAACTATGGCTACACCTTC

J gene: TRBJ1-2
D gene: TRBD1
clone size: NA
V gene: TRBV10-3
CDR3 protein: CAISVKTGTGDGYTF
CDR3 DNA: TGTGCCATCAGTGTTAAAACCGGGACAGGGGATGGCTACACCTTC